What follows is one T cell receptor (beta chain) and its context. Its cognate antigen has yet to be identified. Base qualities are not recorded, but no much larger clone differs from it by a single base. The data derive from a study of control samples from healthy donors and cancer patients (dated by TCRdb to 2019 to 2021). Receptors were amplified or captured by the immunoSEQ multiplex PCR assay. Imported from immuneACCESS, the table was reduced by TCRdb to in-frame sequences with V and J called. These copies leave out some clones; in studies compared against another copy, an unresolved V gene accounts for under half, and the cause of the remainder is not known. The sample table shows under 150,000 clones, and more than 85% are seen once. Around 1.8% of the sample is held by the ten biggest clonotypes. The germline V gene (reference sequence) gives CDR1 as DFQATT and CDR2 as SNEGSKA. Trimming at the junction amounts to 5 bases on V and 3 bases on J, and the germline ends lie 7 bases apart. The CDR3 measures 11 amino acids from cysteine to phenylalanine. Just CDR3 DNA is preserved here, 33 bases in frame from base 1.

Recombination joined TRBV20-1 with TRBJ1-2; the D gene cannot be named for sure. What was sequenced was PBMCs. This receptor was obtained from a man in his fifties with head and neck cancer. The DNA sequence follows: TGCAGTGCTCTCTTACACTATGGCTACACCTTC. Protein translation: CSALLHYGYTF.